The clone carrying this TCR beta chain was picked up one time. Its antigen is not known. Only in-frame clones appear in the TCRdb table, and some are missing; sequencing was by immunoSEQ multiplex PCR. The data contain about 150,000 clones, 85% to 95% of them seen just once; the ten biggest clones take up less than 1.6%. The J segment lost 3 bases and the V segment lost 6 bases, leaving 12 bases of the junction unmatched. The CDR3 length is 16 residues. Germline loops: CDR1 SGHAT, CDR2 FQNNGV. This sample was included in a study of T cell responses to AZD1222 COVID-19 vaccine. Broader study findings: There were mostly white British donors and more females than males, and clonal diversity was possibly underestimated.

Some second doses came at about 4 weeks and others at about 12 weeks; these were pooled. Sequencing used peripheral blood, obtained 28 days after the second AZD1222 dose. The source is an adult who received the AZD1222 COVID-19 vaccine. V and J are TRBV11-2 and TRBJ1-1; 8 bases are a match to TRBD1. The DNA of the CDR3 is TGTGCCAGCAGAACCGTCAGGGGGCGAAAGGACACTGAAGCTTTCTTT. Protein sequence: CASRTVRGRKDTEAFF.